These 10 T cell receptor beta chains were all obtained from the same sample, sequenced in a study of regulatory T cells in long-lasting Graves disease. Time point reported: newly diagnosed GD, antithyroid drugs for less than 3 months. Researchers made the TCR library from RNA that was extracted from PBMCs. CDR3 regions were amplified by Arm-PCR using iRepertoire HTBI primers to build TCR beta libraries. TCRdb ran MiXCR on the multiplex PCR reads and lists one entry per CDR3 protein. The sample carries hundreds of thousands of distinct CDR3 sequences, approximately 13% recorded once. These data were also filed under a second study, of T cells in Graves' hyperthyroidism and ophthalmopathy.

The sequencing here drew on peripheral blood mononuclear cells (PBMCs), taken at new diagnosis, from a patient treated with antithyroid drugs. These receptors were obtained from a young man with Graves disease.

A word on this clonotype: This likely came from a read error, as a far larger clone is one base away. The V and J genes are TRBV27 and TRBJ2-5, with 7 positions matching TRBD2. This CDR3 is 13 amino acids long. Germline V lookup: CDR1 MNHEY, CDR2 SMNVEV (reference sequence). The J segment lost 4 bases and the V segment lost 5 bases, leaving 4 bases of the junction unmatched. The CDR3 reads CASSVSSGETQYF. In DNA form, the CDR3 reads TGTGCCAGCAGTGTGTCTAGCGGAGAGACCCAGTACTTC.

This clonotype was detected many times. The rearrangement joins TRBV29-1 to TRBJ1-1; D is ambiguous. Trimming removed 7 bases from V and 0 bases from J, with 12 bases in between. The CDR3 is 13 residues long. In germline, CDR1 is SQVTM, CDR2 ANQGSEA. The CDR3 region has the DNA TGCAGCGCCGTGGACGGGATGAACACTGAAGCTTTCTTT. Its protein is CSAVDGMNTEAFF.

At least ten counts were recorded for this clonotype. This chain connects TRBV29-1 to TRBJ2-7; D remains ambiguous. The CDR3 covers 12 residues. The V and J ends lost 5 bases and 0 bases respectively, with 8 bases between them. CDR1 and CDR2 (germline): SQVTM, ANQGSEA. Here the CDR3 reads CSVTRNSYEQYF. In nucleotides, the CDR3 is TGCAGCGTTACGAGAAACTCCTACGAGCAGTACTTC.

This clonotype was observed at least ten times. This rearrangement joins TRBV6-1 to TRBJ1-1; D uncertain. The CDR3 contains 14 residues. The V gene lost 8 bases and the J gene lost 2 bases, with 15 bases spanning the gap. Germline V gives CDR1 MNHNS, CDR2 SASEGT. This CDR3 is CASFVGQINTEAFF. The CDR3 nucleotides are TGTGCCAGCTTCGTGGGTCAAATTAACACTGAAGCTTTCTTT.

In its sample, this clonotype was seen many times. The chain employs TRBV27 and TRBJ2-5, with D unresolved. CDR3 length equals 12 residues. The V end lost 3 bases, the J end lost 9 bases, and 11 bases lay between the germline ends. The germline V gene has CDR1 MNHEY and CDR2 SMNVEV (reference sequence). In DNA, the CDR3 is TGTGCCAGCAGTTTCTGGTTCGGCCCCCAGTACTTC. Its translation is CASSFWFGPQYF.

This clonotype was detected many times. The chain links TRBV28 to TRBJ1-2, with 8 bases that match TRBD1. V trimming: 6 bases; J trimming: 4 bases; junction bases outside the gene matches: 13. Looked up from germline, CDR1 is MDHEN and CDR2 is SYDVKM. CDR3 length equals 16 residues. CDR3 DNA: TGTGCCAGCAGGGGGGGAGGGACAGGACCCATCTATGGCTACACCTTC. Its protein is CASRGGGTGPIYGYTF.

This clonotype was seen repeatedly, ten times or more. The CDR3 nucleotides read TGTGCCAGCAGTTTCGTCGGCCGACAGTTCTTGAACACTGAAGCTTTCTTT. Its protein is CASSFVGRQFLNTEAFF. The chain carries TRBV28 and TRBJ1-1; D is perhaps TRBD1 (5 bases). V shed 3 bases and J shed 0 bases, with 17 bases lying between them. The germline gives CDR1 MDHEN, CDR2 SYDVKM. The CDR3 runs to 17 residues.

Concerning this clonotype itself: Germline and junction disagree at one end, which may indicate a read error. The V call is TRBV27, the J call TRBJ2-7; D perhaps matches TRBD2 (5 bases). Germline lookup yields CDR1 MNHEY and CDR2 SMNVEV (reference sequence). The CDR3 spans 13 residues. The CDR3 nucleotides are TGTACCAGCAGTTTAAAACGCACGGGAGAGCAGTACTTC. Encoded protein: CTSSLKRTGEQYF.

This clonotype appeared many times. The chain links TRBV27 to TRBJ2-1; 9 bases map to TRBD2. Looked up from germline, CDR1 is MNHEY and CDR2 is SMNVEV (reference sequence). The CDR3 is 18 residues long. V lost 5 bases to trimming and J lost 7 bases; unmatched junction nucleotides: 18. The CDR3 coding sequence is TGTGCCAGCAGTCCCCCTGTCGGCGGGAGGGCCCCTCCAAATGAGCAGTTCTTC. Amino acids: CASSPPVGGRAPPNEQFF.

A few counts support this clonotype. This chain links TRBV12-3 or TRBV12-4 with TRBJ1-2, with 10 bases lining up with TRBD1. This CDR3 comprises 15 residues. V was clipped by 6 bases and J by 4 bases; unmatched bases: 8. The CDR3 DNA reads as TGTGCCAGCAGAGCTCGGACAGGGGGTCTCTATGGCTACACCTTC. Its translation is CASRARTGGLYGYTF.